These 21 T cell receptor beta chains came from one sample sequenced in a study of prognosis after radiotherapy for stage I lung cancer. Multiplex PCR, run in two rounds, amplified TCR beta CDR3 from genomic DNA. Primers were specific to each TRBV and TRBJ gene in first-round PCR. TCRdb ran MiXCR on the multiplex PCR reads and lists one entry per CDR3 protein. Of around 20,000 distinct CDR3 sequences detected, approximately 50% appear once; the ten largest clones hold roughly 26%. Material: PBMCs, obtained before or after stereotactic body radiation therapy (not recorded which). The receptors stem from a donor aged 50 or older with non-small cell lung cancer.

In its sample, this clonotype was seen many times. The V and J genes are TRBV2 and TRBJ2-1; D not certain. V lost 3 bases, J lost 1 base, and 7 bases lay in between. CDR1 SNHLY and CDR2 FYNNEI come from the germline V gene. CDR3 length: 14 amino acids. Written as DNA, the CDR3 is TGTGCCAGCAGTGATGCAGGTTCCTACAATGAGCAGTTCTTC. Translated, it gives CASSDAGSYNEQFF. Filled out from reference TRBV2 and TRBJ2-1, the complete variable domain reads EPEVTQTPSHQVTQMGQEVILRCVPISNHLYFYWYRQILGQKVEFLVSFYNNEISEKSEIFDDQFSVERPDGSNFTLKIRSTKLEDSAMYFCASSDAGSYNEQFFGPGTRLTVL.

Regarding this clonotype: In this CDR3 the conserved last residue, phenylalanine or tryptophan, is missing, so a read error is likely. The rearrangement links TRBV12-3 or TRBV12-4 to TRBJ2-1, with 9 nucleotides matching TRBD2. The CDR3 has 16 residues. The V gene end was trimmed by 4 bases and the J gene end by 2 bases; junction bases not matched to a gene: 6. The CDR3 nucleotides are TGTGCCAGCAGTTCCTCTAGCGGGGCTGCCTACAATGAGCAGTTCTAC. It codes for CASSSSSGAAYNEQFY.

Concerning this clonotype itself: The conserved phenylalanine or tryptophan is not found at the CDR3 terminus, so this likely reflects a read error. The genes are TRBV28 and TRBJ2-3; TRBD1 might be the D (5 bases). Germline CDR1 and CDR2: MDHEN and SYDVKM. The CDR3 contains 16 residues. Trimming took off 4 bases at V and 2 bases at J, with 16 bases between the two ends. CDR3 DNA sequence: TGTGCCAGCAGTTCGGACATGGGAAAATACACAGATACGCAGTATTCT. It is translated as CASSSDMGKYTDTQYS.

This clonotype turned up a few times. The chain links TRBV27 to TRBJ2-7, with TRBD1 matching over 9 bases. Trimming at V came to 4 bases and at J to 6 bases, leaving 4 bases not matched to a gene. The CDR3 is 13 amino acids. Per germline, CDR1 MNHEY and CDR2 SMNVEV (reference sequence). CDR3 in amino acids: CASSWDREGEQYF. The DNA for the CDR3 is TGTGCCAGCAGTTGGGACAGGGAAGGCGAGCAGTACTTC.

The chain combines TRBV27 with TRBJ1-5; tentative D call: TRBD1 (5 bases). Germline loops: CDR1 MNHEY, CDR2 SMNVEV (reference sequence). Deletions cut 3 bases from V and 11 bases from J, with 14 bases between. The CDR3 spans 13 residues. CDR3: CASSLRGLETQHF. The CDR3 region has the DNA TGTGCCAGCAGTTTGCGGGGACTGGAAACCCAGCATTTT.

This clonotype ranks as medium-sized. The junction does not match germline at one end; this may be a read error. The J gene is TRBJ1-3, the V gene TRBV6-1; D not resolved. The CDR3 consists of 14 residues. The V gene's germline CDR1 is MNHNS and CDR2 SASEGT. The CDR3 loop is CASSLGTPGNTIYF. The CDR3 DNA reads TGTGCCAGCAGTCTGGGCACCCCTGGGAACACCATATATTTT.

This clonotype was observed many times. This chain joins TRBV19 and TRBJ2-1; the match to TRBD2 covers 15 bases. The germline V gene encodes CDR1 LNHDA and CDR2 SQIVND (reference sequence). V shed 10 bases, J shed 9 bases, and the junction held 7 bases outside the gene matches. This CDR3 region has 14 residues. Written as DNA, the CDR3 is TGTGCCACGGGACTAGCGGGAGGTAGCGGTGAGCAGTTCTTC. Translating gives CATGLAGGSGEQFF.

The chain joins TRBV2 to TRBJ1-2, with a possible D match to TRBD1 (5 bases). This CDR3 is built from 16 residues. From germline, CDR1 is SNHLY and CDR2 FYNNEI. V gave up 7 bases and J gave up 4 bases, with 22 bases separating them. CDR3 protein: CASIISRQTKGYGYTF. The CDR3 nucleotides are TGTGCCAGCATAATCTCTAGACAGACCAAAGGCTATGGCTACACCTTC.

Worth noting for this clonotype: A far larger clone differs by one base, so this is likely a read error. The gene calls are TRBV7-2 and TRBJ2-3, with a possible D match to TRBD1 (8 bases). Germline V gene data show CDR1 as SGHTA and CDR2 as FQGNSA. The ends were cut back, 5 bases at V and 1 base at J, with 25 bases in the middle. The CDR3 runs 19 residues. The CDR3 DNA sequence: TGTGCCAGCAGCGAGCGGGGCGGGACAGGCAATTGGGGCACAGATACGCAGTATTTT. Protein sequence: CASSERGGTGNWGTDTQYF. Full variable domain (outside the CDR3, taken from reference TRBV7-2 and TRBJ2-3): GAGVSQSPSNKVTEKGKDVELRCDPISGHTALYWYRQSLGQGLEFLIYFQGNSAPDKSGLPSDRFSAERTGGSVSTLTIQRTQQEDSAVYLCASSERGGTGNWGTDTQYFGPGTRLTVL.

The chain carries TRBV11-1 and TRBJ2-3; the D gene is possibly TRBD1 (6 bases). The CDR3 is 15 residues long. Per the germline V gene, CDR1 is SGHAT and CDR2 is FQDESV (reference sequence). The V end lost 3 bases, the J end lost 2 bases, and 12 bases lay between the germline ends. The CDR3 spells CASSFSRTDTDTQYF. In nucleotides, the CDR3 is TGTGCCAGCAGCTTTTCAAGGACAGACACAGATACGCAGTATTTT.

This clonotype was detected many times. The rearrangement joins TRBV2 to TRBJ2-1; D uncertain. The CDR3 sequence is 14 residues long. V shed 6 bases and J shed 8 bases, with 17 bases lying between them. The germline CDR1 and CDR2 sequences are SNHLY and FYNNEI. CDR3 nucleotides: TGTGCCAGCAGCGATCGGCCAACAGACCATGAGCAGTTCTTC. Amino acids: CASSDRPTDHEQFF.

This clonotype was counted between two and nine times. The rearrangement uses TRBV27 and TRBJ1-6; D unclear. The V and J ends lost 5 bases and 8 bases respectively, with 10 bases between them. Germline V gives CDR1 MNHEY, CDR2 SMNVEV (reference sequence). The CDR3 consists of 13 residues. This chain's CDR3 is CASSKLGYSPLHF. CDR3 DNA: TGTGCCAGCAGTAAATTAGGTTATTCACCCCTCCACTTT.

This clonotype was seen many times. The chain employs TRBV6-1 and TRBJ1-5; D not resolved. This CDR3 region has 13 residues. Germline assignment: CDR1 MNHNS and CDR2 SASEGT. V dropped 6 bases and J dropped 4 bases, with 10 bases sitting between them. The CDR3 DNA reads TGTGCCAGCAGCAAAGCCCTGAATCAGCCCCAGCATTTT. Translated: CASSKALNQPQHF.

J is TRBJ2-7 and V is TRBV20-1; TRBD2 is a possible D gene (6 bases). This CDR3 comprises 14 residues. Trimming took 2 bases from V and 4 from J, leaving 15 bases between them. Germline CDR1 is DFQATT and CDR2 is SNEGSKA (reference sequence). CDR3 sequence: CSARTRDFRYEQYF. CDR3 in DNA: TGCAGTGCTAGAACGAGGGACTTCCGATACGAGCAGTACTTC.

By sample fraction, this clonotype is medium-sized (0.01 to 0.1%). V usage is TRBV28 and J usage is TRBJ2-1; 8 bases agree with TRBD2. The CDR3 is made up of 17 amino acids. V was pared by 4 bases and J by 2 bases, with 10 bases of the junction left unmatched. Per the germline V gene, CDR1 is MDHEN and CDR2 is SYDVKM. CDR3 coding DNA: TGTGCCAGCAGTTCCATTCGGGAGGGCCTAACCTACAATGAGCAGTTCTTC. Encoded protein: CASSSIREGLTYNEQFF. The variable domain in full, with the rest retrieved from reference TRBV28 and TRBJ2-1, is DVKVTQSSRYLVKRTGEKVFLECVQDMDHENMFWYRQDPGLGLRLIYFSYDVKMKEKGDIPEGYSVSREKKERFSLILESASTNQTSMYLCASSSIREGLTYNEQFFGPGTRLTVL.

The rearrangement links TRBV5-1 to TRBJ2-1, with 7 bases that match TRBD2. With 0 bases clipped from V and 2 bases from J, the junction kept 2 bases outside the gene matches. Germline CDR1 reads SGHRS; CDR2 reads YFSETQ. The CDR3 has 15 residues. DNA for the CDR3: TGCGCCAGCAGCTTGGTTGCGGGAGCCTACAATGAGCAGTTCTTC. The encoded protein is CASSLVAGAYNEQFF.

This clonotype was seen ten or more times. The V gene is TRBV10-3, the J gene TRBJ2-7, with 7 bases aligning to TRBD2. Trimming took 6 bases from V and 0 from J; bases not matched to a gene: 8. CDR1 is ENHRY, CDR2 SYGVKD, per germline. This CDR3 is 15 amino acids long. The CDR3 DNA sequence: TGTGCCATCAGCCCCGGGGAGGGTGGCTCCTACGAGCAGTACTTC. Encoded protein: CAISPGEGGSYEQYF.

This clonotype was detected many times. V and J are TRBV7-9 and TRBJ2-1; no definite D call. This CDR3 has 17 residues. CDR1 SEHNR and CDR2 FQNEAQ come from the germline V gene (reference sequence). V lost 2 bases and J 0 bases, leaving 14 bases between the germline ends. The CDR3 sequence is CASSLFGGSTSYNEQFF. The CDR3 coding sequence is TGTGCCAGCAGCTTATTCGGCGGATCCACCTCCTACAATGAGCAGTTCTTC.

The V call is TRBV24-1, the J call TRBJ2-7; 9 bases are shared with TRBD1. Germline-derived CDR1 and CDR2 are KGHDR and SFDVKD. The CDR3 has 15 residues. V trimming: 2 bases; J trimming: 4 bases; junction bases outside the gene matches: 5. The CDR3 DNA sequence: TGTGCCACCAGTGATTCCGGGACAGGGTCATACGAGCAGTACTTC. This encodes CATSDSGTGSYEQYF.

The rearrangement links TRBV19 to TRBJ1-5; 7 bases line up with TRBD1. There are 16 residues in the CDR3. V lost 6 bases to trimming and J lost 2 bases; unmatched junction nucleotides: 10. In germline, CDR1 is LNHDA, CDR2 SQIVND (reference sequence). CDR3 amino acids: CASSPEGAAGNQPQHF. CDR3 nucleotides: TGTGCCAGTAGCCCGGAGGGGGCCGCTGGCAATCAGCCCCAGCATTTT.

This clonotype was detected only once. The chain couples TRBV19 to TRBJ2-1; 9 bases line up with TRBD2. The CDR3 has 14 amino acids. Per germline, CDR1 LNHDA and CDR2 SQIVND (reference sequence). The CDR3 DNA follows: TGTTCCACGGGACTAGCTGGAGGTAGCGGTGAGCAGTTCTTC. Encoded protein: CSTGLAGGSGEQFF.